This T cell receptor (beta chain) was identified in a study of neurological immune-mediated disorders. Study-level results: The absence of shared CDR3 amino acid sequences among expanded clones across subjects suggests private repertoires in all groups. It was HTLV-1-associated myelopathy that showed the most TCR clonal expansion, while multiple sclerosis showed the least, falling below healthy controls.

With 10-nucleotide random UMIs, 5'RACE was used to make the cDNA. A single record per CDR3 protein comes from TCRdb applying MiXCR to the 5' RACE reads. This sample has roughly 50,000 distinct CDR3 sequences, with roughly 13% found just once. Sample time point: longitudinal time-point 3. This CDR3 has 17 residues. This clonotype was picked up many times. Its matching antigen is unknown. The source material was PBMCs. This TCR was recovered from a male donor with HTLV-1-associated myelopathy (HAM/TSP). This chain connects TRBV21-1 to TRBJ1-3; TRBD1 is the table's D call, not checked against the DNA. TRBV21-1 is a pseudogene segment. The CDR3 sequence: CASSKGGTGPPGNTIYF. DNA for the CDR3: TGTGCCAGCAGCAAAGGGGGGACAGGGCCTCCTGGAAACACCATATATTTT.